This TCR beta chain was captured by sequencing in a study of PD-L1 blockade in urothelial cancer. The overall study: Starting in the mid-2010s, patients were given atezolizumab (1,200 mg intravenously every 3 weeks).

This clone appeared a single time. The antigen is unknown. Sequencing used immunoSEQ multiplex PCR; TCRdb keeps in-frame clones, though not all of them. This repertoire shows about 81,000 clones, 89% found once; its top ten account for roughly 0.99%. The V gene's germline CDR1 is SQVTM and CDR2 ANQGSEA. The CDR3 covers 13 residues. J was trimmed by 7 bases and V by 5 bases; bases with no gene match: 11. Noted time point: pretreatment peripheral blood. The patients' disease, urothelial carcinoma, was locally advanced or metastatic. Study observations and caveats: Those with durable benefit had larger increases in tumor-associated blood clones at 3 weeks.

The input for sequencing was PBMCs, taken around atezolizumab (anti-PD-L1) treatment. The chain joins TRBV29-1 to TRBJ2-7, with 7 bases aligning to TRBD2. This TCR was recovered from an elderly woman with urothelial cancer. CDR3: CSVSGGGEGEQYF. The CDR3 region has the DNA TGCAGCGTTTCGGGCGGCGGGGAGGGAGAGCAGTACTTC.